The 29 T cell receptor beta chains in this list originate from one sample, sequenced in a study of vaccination effects on CD4 cells after COVID-19. What these receptors recognize is not known. Under the ViraFEST assay, PBMC were stimulated with viral peptide pools so that antigen-specific CD4+ T cells expanded. Sequencing was performed afterwards. Following culture for nine to ten days, CD4+ T cells were isolated. Vaccine recipients lacked prior SARS-CoV-2 infection and had negative nucleocapsid antibodies. The method was immunoSEQ multiplex PCR; TCRdb's version includes in-frame clones alone and lacks a portion of them. This repertoire shows around 45,000 clones, roughly four fifths found once; its top ten account for 10% to 14%. The input for sequencing was CD4+ T cells from PBMCs cultured with SARS-CoV-2 spike peptides, taken before COVID-19 vaccination. Receptor source: a human donor who received a COVID-19 vaccine.

The genes are TRBV7-3 and TRBJ2-3, with a possible D match to TRBD1 (5 bases). Trimming pared 5 bases from V and 2 bases from J, leaving 11 bases between. From germline, CDR1 is SGHTA and CDR2 FQGTGA. This CDR3 is 14 amino acids long. The CDR3 nucleotides read TGTGCCAGCAGCATGGGGCGGAACACAGATACGCAGTATTTT. Translation: CASSMGRNTDTQYF.

Notes on this clone: The germline gene is not matched at one end of the junction; a read error may be the cause. The chain uses TRBV7-3 and TRBJ1-1; D uncertain. CDR3 length: 12 residues. From germline, CDR1 is SGHTA and CDR2 FQGTGA. In nucleotides, the CDR3 is TGTGCCAGCACAGACTTGAATACTGAAGCTTTCTTT. This encodes CASTDLNTEAFF.

A few counts support this clone. The gene calls are TRBV7-2 and TRBJ2-5; D might be TRBD1 (5 bases). Trimming pared 5 bases from V and 5 bases from J, leaving 12 bases between. This CDR3 is 13 amino acids long. Germline loops: CDR1 SGHTA, CDR2 FQGNSA. CDR3 residues: CASSPRVTETQYF. The CDR3 coding sequence is TGTGCCAGCAGCCCCAGGGTTACGGAGACCCAGTACTTC.

This clone was detected a few times. The chain uses TRBV10-2 and TRBJ2-1, with a possible D match to TRBD2 (6 bases). This CDR3 region has 14 residues. V lost 5 bases and J 7 bases, leaving 15 bases between the germline ends. Per germline, CDR1 WSHSY and CDR2 SAAADI. The CDR3 reads CASSQVGGGNEQFF. The CDR3 DNA reads as TGCGCCAGCAGTCAAGTCGGGGGTGGGAATGAGCAGTTCTTC.

J is TRBJ1-2 and V is TRBV2; TRBD1 might be the D (5 bases). This CDR3 contains 14 residues. Looked up from germline, CDR1 is SNHLY and CDR2 is FYNNEI. The V and J ends lost 4 bases and 0 bases respectively, with 9 bases between them. This CDR3 reads CASSGDGANYGYTF. The CDR3 nucleotides read TGTGCCAGCAGTGGGGACGGAGCTAACTATGGCTACACCTTC.

The gene calls are TRBV18 and TRBJ2-1; D might be TRBD1 (8 bases). CDR1 is KGHSH, CDR2 LQKENI, per germline. V lost 1 base and J 9 bases, leaving 13 bases between the germline ends. This CDR3 region has 14 residues. The CDR3 spells CASSPQTGEGEQFF. The CDR3 nucleotides are TGTGCCAGCTCACCACAGACAGGGGAGGGTGAGCAGTTCTTC. Full variable domain (missing parts from reference TRBV18 and TRBJ2-1): NAGVMQNPRHLVRRRGQEARLRCSPMKGHSHVYWYRQLPEEGLKFMVYLQKENIIDESGMPKERFSAEFPKEGPSILRIQQVVRGDSAAYFCASSPQTGEGEQFFGPGTRLTVL.

The CDR3 sequence is CASSFGRGGFNEQFF. The CDR3 DNA reads as TGCGCCAGCAGCTTTGGGCGCGGAGGATTCAATGAGCAGTTCTTC. The chain is built from TRBV5-1 and TRBJ2-1; D might be TRBD2 (5 bases). CDR3 size: 15 residues. The V end was cut by 2 bases, the J end by 6 bases, with 15 bases between. Germline values: CDR1 SGHRS, CDR2 YFSETQ.

This chain links TRBV6-2 or TRBV6-3 with TRBJ2-1; 8 bases line up with TRBD1. This CDR3 comprises 15 residues. CDR1 and CDR2 (germline): MNHEY, SVGEGT. Losses at the gene ends were 6 bases for V and 6 bases for J; bases not matched to a gene: 10. The DNA of the CDR3 is TGTGCCAGCAGCCGTAGGACAGGGTTGACCAATGAGCAGTTCTTC. It codes for CASSRRTGLTNEQFF.

This clone was seen a few times. The CDR3: CASTHRDSYEQYV. CDR3 bases: TGTGCCAGCACCCATAGGGACTCCTACGAGCAGTACGTC. V gene TRBV5-6 combines with J gene TRBJ2-7; D not certain. The germline V gene encodes CDR1 SGHDT and CDR2 YYEEEE. V gave up 6 bases and J gave up 0 bases, with 10 bases separating them. This CDR3 spans 13 amino acids.

V usage is TRBV5-3 and J usage is TRBJ1-3; 7 bases map to TRBD1. TRBV5-3 is an ORF for which the function is uncertain. The V segment lost 8 bases and the J segment 4 bases; nucleotides outside the gene matches: 12. This CDR3 comprises 15 residues. The CDR3 DNA reads as TGTGCCAGCACAAAACAGGGGACTGGAGGAAACACCATATATTTT. Translated, it gives CASTKQGTGGNTIYF.

V and J are TRBV5-5 and TRBJ2-1; D could derive from TRBD1 or TRBD2 (5 bases each). This CDR3 is built from 16 residues. Looked up from germline, CDR1 is SGHKS and CDR2 is YYEKEE (reference sequence). V lost 1 base and J lost 1, with 12 bases in between. The CDR3: CASSLRGAYSYNEQFF. The DNA of the CDR3 is TGTGCCAGCAGCTTGAGAGGGGCTTATTCCTACAATGAGCAGTTCTTC.

This chain's CDR3 is CASSIAELTEAFF. DNA of the CDR3: TGTGCCAGTAGTATAGCCGAGCTCACTGAAGCTTTCTTT. This chain uses TRBV19 with TRBJ1-1; D call uncertain. Trimming took off 1 base at V and 4 bases at J, with 7 bases between the two ends. The CDR3 consists of 13 residues. Germline V gene lookup returns CDR1 LNHDA and CDR2 SQIVND (reference sequence).

The V and J genes are TRBV4-1 and TRBJ2-1, with 9 bases aligning to TRBD1. Looked up from germline, CDR1 is MGHRA and CDR2 is YSYEKL. The CDR3 loop spans 16 amino acids. V gave up 0 bases and J gave up 9 bases; unmatched junction bases: 9. The CDR3 reads CASSQEWGQGVSEQFF. As DNA, the CDR3 is TGCGCCAGCAGCCAAGAGTGGGGACAGGGAGTATCTGAGCAGTTCTTC.

There are a few counts of this clone. The CDR3 sequence is CASSLVRGGPGEQYV. The CDR3 region has the DNA TGTGCCAGCAGCTTAGTAAGGGGAGGACCGGGCGAGCAGTACGTC. The chain links TRBV7-9 to TRBJ2-7; possible D gene TRBD2, 6 bases. The CDR3 spans 15 residues. Deletions cut 1 base from V and 6 bases from J, with 16 bases between. Per germline, CDR1 SEHNR and CDR2 FQNEAQ (reference sequence).

The J gene is TRBJ1-1, the V gene TRBV5-1; D remains unclear. The CDR3 runs 15 residues. V was shortened by 1 base and J by 0 bases, with 10 bases between the two germline ends. Per germline, CDR1 SGHRS and CDR2 YFSETQ. The CDR3 coding sequence is TGCGCCAGCAGCTTGCTTGGTCGGGTGAACACTGAAGCTTTCTTT. This encodes CASSLLGRVNTEAFF.

The chain joins TRBV7-3 to TRBJ2-5, with 7 nucleotides matching TRBD2. J lost 4 bases, V lost 5 bases, and 10 bases had no gene match. Germline V CDR1 and CDR2: SGHTA, FQGTGA. The CDR3 sequence is 15 residues long. This CDR3 reads CASSLLAAEGETQYF. CDR3 nucleotide sequence: TGTGCCAGCAGCCTTCTAGCGGCCGAGGGAGAGACCCAGTACTTC.

The V gene is TRBV6-1, the J gene TRBJ1-5, with D possibly TRBD1 on 6 matching bases. Trimming left V 2 bases short and J 4 bases short, with 15 bases between. The V gene's germline CDR1 is MNHNS and CDR2 SASEGT. CDR3 length equals 16 residues. The CDR3 DNA is TGTGCCAGCAGTGAATACAGGGTACGGTGGAATCAGCCCCAGCATTTT. Translation: CASSEYRVRWNQPQHF.

This chain connects TRBV5-1 to TRBJ1-1; D unclear. The germline V and J ends were trimmed by 1 base and 1 base, with 8 bases remaining between them. The CDR3 consists of 14 residues. Germline-derived CDR1 and CDR2 are SGHRS and YFSETQ. CDR3 coding DNA: TGCGCCAGCAGCTTGCTGGGGTGGAACACTGAAGCTTTCTTT. Residues: CASSLLGWNTEAFF.

The chain recombines TRBV24-1 with TRBJ2-5; D remains ambiguous. The CDR3 is 15 amino acids. Deletions cut 4 bases from V and 5 bases from J, with 16 bases between. Per the germline V gene, CDR1 is KGHDR and CDR2 is SFDVKD. The CDR3 bases are TGTGCCACCAGTGACCCGGTCTCCGACGGGGAGACCCAGTACTTC. Translated, it gives CATSDPVSDGETQYF.

CDR3 sequence: CASSLIAGGPGEQFF. The CDR3 bases are TGTGCCAGCAGCTTAATCGCGGGGGGGCCGGGTGAGCAGTTCTTC. The J gene is TRBJ2-1, the V gene TRBV7-9; TRBD2 aligns across 9 bases. The germline gives CDR1 SEHNR, CDR2 FQNEAQ (reference sequence). The CDR3 loop spans 15 amino acids. The junction had 8 bases not matched to a gene; V was cut back by 2 bases and J by 9 bases.

The rearrangement uses TRBV5-8 and TRBJ2-6; no clear D. V was shortened by 2 bases and J by 1 base, with 13 bases between the two germline ends. There are 17 residues in the CDR3. Germline V lookup: CDR1 SGHTS, CDR2 YDEGEE. The CDR3 coding sequence is TGTGCCAGCAGCTTTAGTCAATTGGGATCTGGGGCCAACGTCCTGACTTTC. Translation: CASSFSQLGSGANVLTF.

The chain joins TRBV24-1 to TRBJ1-2; D gene unclear. The ends were cut back, 2 bases at V and 0 bases at J, with 6 bases in the middle. CDR1 and CDR2 from the germline V gene are KGHDR and SFDVKD. The CDR3 spans 14 residues. The CDR3 loop reads CATSDSGPNYGYTF. DNA of the CDR3: TGTGCCACCAGTGATTCCGGGCCTAACTATGGCTACACCTTC.

This clone has just one count. V usage is TRBV28 and J usage is TRBJ2-3, with D unresolved. In germline, CDR1 is MDHEN, CDR2 SYDVKM. The ends were cut back, 5 bases at V and 2 bases at J, with 14 bases in the middle. The CDR3 is made up of 15 amino acids. The CDR3 reads CASSIPGSFTDTQYF. The CDR3, as DNA: TGTGCCAGCAGTATACCCGGGTCCTTCACAGATACGCAGTATTTT.

This chain uses TRBV7-2 with TRBJ2-1, with TRBD2 matching over 8 bases. Trimming at V came to 0 bases and at J to 7 bases, leaving 5 bases not matched to a gene. Per germline, CDR1 SGHTA and CDR2 FQGNSA. The length of the CDR3 is 15 residues. The CDR3 reads CASSLASGVSNEQFF. In DNA, the CDR3 is TGTGCCAGCAGCTTAGCTAGCGGGGTCAGTAATGAGCAGTTCTTC.

V is TRBV5-1 and J is TRBJ2-2; 9 bases are shared with TRBD2. CDR1 and CDR2 from the germline V gene are SGHRS and YFSETQ. This CDR3 has 16 residues. Losses at the gene ends were 2 bases for V and 4 bases for J; bases not matched to a gene: 6. CDR3 in amino acids: CASSFISGGVTGELFF. CDR3 bases: TGCGCCAGCAGCTTTATTAGCGGGGGTGTCACCGGGGAGCTGTTTTTT.

The chain recombines TRBV19 with TRBJ2-3, with D possibly matching TRBD1 (6 bases). V lost 9 bases to trimming and J lost 3 bases, with 16 bases between them. This CDR3 is built from 14 residues. The V gene's germline CDR1 is LNHDA and CDR2 SQIVND (reference sequence). CDR3 sequence reads: CASKQGSSTDTQYF. The DNA for the CDR3 is TGTGCCAGCAAACAGGGTTCTTCGACAGATACGCAGTATTTT.

This chain joins TRBV24-1 and TRBJ2-5, with no clear D. V lost 5 bases to trimming and J lost 5 bases, with 17 bases between them. Germline assignment: CDR1 KGHDR and CDR2 SFDVKD. The CDR3 runs 15 residues. As DNA, the CDR3 is TGTGCCACCAGTGTTAATATGTGTGCAATGGAGACCCAGTACTTC. This gives the protein CATSVNMCAMETQYF.

V usage is TRBV19 and J usage is TRBJ1-2; D is uncertain. Germline V gene data show CDR1 as LNHDA and CDR2 as SQIVND (reference sequence). Trimming removed 3 bases from V and 6 bases from J, with 14 bases in between. This CDR3 contains 14 residues. The CDR3 DNA sequence: TGTGCCAGTAGTATCGGGGTCCGGGCCGATGGCTACACCTTC. Translated: CASSIGVRADGYTF.

The V call is TRBV21-1, the J call TRBJ2-7. TRBV21-1 is designated a pseudogene. The CDR3 totals 14 residues. The CDR3 loop is CASSDKDCPYEQYV. In DNA, the CDR3 is TGTGCCAGCAGCGACAAAGACTGCCCCTACGAGCAGTACGTC.